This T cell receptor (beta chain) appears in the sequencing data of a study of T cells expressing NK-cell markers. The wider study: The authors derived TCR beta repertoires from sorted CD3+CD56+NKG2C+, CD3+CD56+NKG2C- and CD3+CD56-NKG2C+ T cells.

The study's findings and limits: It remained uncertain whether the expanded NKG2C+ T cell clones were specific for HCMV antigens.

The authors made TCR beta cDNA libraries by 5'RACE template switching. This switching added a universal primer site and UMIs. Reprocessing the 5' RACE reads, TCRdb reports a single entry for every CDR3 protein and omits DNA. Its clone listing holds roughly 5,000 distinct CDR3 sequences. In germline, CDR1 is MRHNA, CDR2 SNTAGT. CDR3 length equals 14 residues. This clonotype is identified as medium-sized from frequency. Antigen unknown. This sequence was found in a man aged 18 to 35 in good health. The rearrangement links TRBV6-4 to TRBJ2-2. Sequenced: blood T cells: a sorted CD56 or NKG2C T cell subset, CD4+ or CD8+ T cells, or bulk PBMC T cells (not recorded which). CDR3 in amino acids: CASSASGSTGELFF.